The T cell receptor (beta chain) described here comes from a study of blood T cell repertoires in COVID-19. The V end lost 5 bases, the J end lost 4 bases, and 11 bases lay between the germline ends. The CDR3 is 14 amino acids. Germline V gene sequence: CDR1 MDHEN, CDR2 SYDVKM. Only in-frame clones appear in the TCRdb table, and some are missing; sequencing was by immunoSEQ multiplex PCR. Of approximately 280,000 clones listed, over 75% were seen once; the top ten hold 6% to 7%. This sequence was found in a woman aged 25 to 39 with COVID-19, enrolled during active disease. The rearrangement joins TRBV28 to TRBJ1-4, with a weak D call TRBD1 (6 bases). The sample comprised peripheral blood. The CDR3 loop reads CASSKTGRNEKLFF. The CDR3, as DNA: TGTGCCAGCAGTAAGACAGGACGTAATGAAAAACTGTTTTTT.